A selection of T cell receptor beta chains follows, all from one sample in a study of OX40 agonist ivuxolimab in advanced cancers. Clones were read by immunoSEQ multiplex PCR, and TCRdb kept only the in-frame ones, dropping some. This sample yields some 66,000 clones, of which roughly 80% are seen a single time; roughly 2.5% belongs to the top ten. Sequenced here: CD4+ or CD8+ T cells sorted from blood, sampled in a trial of the OX40 agonist ivuxolimab. These receptors all stem from an adult with an advanced solid tumor such as melanoma, head and neck, liver or kidney cancer. Both conserved end residues are part of each CDR3. A D gene is named only where the DNA matches it firmly. The size field is filled for only some rows; it gives once, few, many or a size class.

D	J	V	length	size	DNA	CDR3
.	TRBJ1-3	TRBV7-2	15	.	TGTGCCAGCAGCTTAGCGGGCAACTCTGGAAACACCATATATTTT	CASSLAGNSGNTIYF
TRBD1	TRBJ1-4	TRBV5-4	17	.	TGTGCCAGCAGCTTGGGACAGGGGGCAGCAACTAATGAAAAACTGTTTTTT	CASSLGQGAATNEKLFF
.	TRBJ1-2	TRBV19	11	.	TGTGCCAGTAGCAGACAGTATGGCTACACCTTC	CASSRQYGYTF
.	TRBJ2-1	TRBV28	14	once	TGTGCCAGCAGAAGTGGGACTCCTTGGGATGAGCAGTTCTTC	CASRSGTPWDEQFF
.	TRBJ2-1	TRBV6-4	15	once	TGTGCCAGCAGCCCCGAGACAGGGGCGGGAGGGGAACAGTTCTTC	CASSPETGAGGEQFF
.	TRBJ1-1	TRBV6-5	11	.	TGTGCCAGCAAGAGGGGAACTGAAGCTTTCTTT	CASKRGTEAFF
TRBD1	TRBJ1-5	TRBV30	15	.	TGTGCCTGGACCTCGGGGACAGGATACAATCAGCCCCAGCATTTT	CAWTSGTGYNQPQHF
.	TRBJ2-5	TRBV19	16	.	TGTGCCAGTAGTAAAACCCGGGGGATACACCAAGAGACCCAGTACTTC	CASSKTRGIHQETQYF
.	TRBJ2-3	TRBV5-1	14	once	TGCGCCAGCAGCTTAGGGTTAGGCACAGATACGCAGTATTTT	CASSLGLGTDTQYF
.	TRBJ2-2	TRBV4-1	17	.	TGCGCCAGCAGCCAAGATCGATTGCGGGCGAACACCGGGGAGCTGTTTTTT	CASSQDRLRANTGELFF
TRBD2	TRBJ2-1	TRBV7-2	16	.	TGTGCCAGCAGGGGCGGTAGCGGGAGGGCCTACAATGAGCAGTTCTTC	CASRGGSGRAYNEQFF
.	TRBJ2-6	TRBV29-1	13	.	TGCAGCGCGCAGGGTGCTGGGGCCAACGTCCTGACTTTC	CSAQGAGANVLTF
TRBD1	TRBJ2-7	TRBV11-3	15	.	TGTGCCAGCAGCTTAGAGGGGGGACAGGGGATCGAGCAGTACTTC	CASSLEGGQGIEQYF
TRBD2	TRBJ2-7	TRBV5-4	15	.	TGTGCCAGCAGCCCAACGACTAGCGGGGGATACGAGCAGTACTTC	CASSPTTSGGYEQYF
.	TRBJ2-7	TRBV7-3	18	.	TGTGCCAGCAGCTTGAACCCCCCCGCGACTACCCTCATTAGGGAGCAGTACTTC	CASSLNPPATTLIREQYF
.	TRBJ2-5	TRBV7-7	13	once	TGTGCCAGCAGCTTACAGGAGGGGGAGACCCAGTACTTC	CASSLQEGETQYF
TRBD2	TRBJ2-3	TRBV9	17	.	TGTGCCAGCAGCGTAGACGGGACTAGCCTTAGCACAGATACGCAGTATTTT	CASSVDGTSLSTDTQYF
.	TRBJ2-7	TRBV5-6	14	.	TGTGCCAGCAGCCGGACTTATAGCTCCTACGAGCAGTACTTC	CASSRTYSSYEQYF
.	TRBJ2-3	TRBV7-3	17	few	TGTGCCAGCAGCTTACGATCTCTAGCCACCGCGGCAGATACGCAGTATTTT	CASSLRSLATAADTQYF
.	TRBJ1-2	TRBV6-1	16	.	TGTGCCAGCAGTGACCTCCGGATAGAAGCTAACTATGGCTACACCTTC	CASSDLRIEANYGYTF
.	TRBJ1-2	TRBV6-5	15	.	TGTGCCAGCAGTTACTCATCCGGACAGTTATATGGCTACACCTTC	CASSYSSGQLYGYTF
.	TRBJ2-3	TRBV14	14	.	TGTGCCAGCAGCCAAGACCCGGGCTCGAGAACGCAGTATTTT	CASSQDPGSRTQYF
.	TRBJ2-1	TRBV10-3	14	once	TGTGCCATCAGTGAGACTACAACGTACAATGAGCAGTTCTTC	CAISETTTYNEQFF
.	TRBJ1-1	TRBV30	13	.	TGTGCCTGGACCGGCGACAGGAACACTGAAGCTTTCTTT	CAWTGDRNTEAFF
TRBD2	TRBJ2-3	TRBV4-1	17	.	TGCGCCAGCAGCCAAGAAAGCGGGAGGGCGGAGACAGATACGCAGTATTTT	CASSQESGRAETDTQYF
TRBD1	TRBJ2-1	TRBV29-1	14	.	TGCAGCGTTCAAAAAAGGACAGGGGGCAATGAGCAGTTCTTC	CSVQKRTGGNEQFF
.	TRBJ2-7	TRBV7-8	15	medium-sized	TGTGCCAGCAGCCCCATGGACGATCCCACCTACGAGCAGTACTTC	CASSPMDDPTYEQYF
.	TRBJ1-4	TRBV29-1	12	few	TGCAGCGTGGGGGAAACTAATGAAAAACTGTTTTTT	CSVGETNEKLFF
.	TRBJ2-3	TRBV4-2	16	.	TGTGCCAGCAGCCAAGGGTCCGGGAATCAAGGAGATACGCAGTATTTT	CASSQGSGNQGDTQYF
.	TRBJ1-1	TRBV19	14	.	TGTGCCAGTTTTCCCGGGGACATAAACACTGAAGCTTTCTTT	CASFPGDINTEAFF
.	TRBJ2-3	TRBV7-3	16	.	TGTGCCAGCAGCCTCAATAGTGGGGTGAACACAGATACGCAGTATTTT	CASSLNSGVNTDTQYF
TRBD2	TRBJ2-2	TRBV19	15	.	TGTGCCAGTATCAGAAGCGGGGGGAACACCGGGGAGCTGTTTTTT	CASIRSGGNTGELFF
.	TRBJ2-3	TRBV4-2	13	.	TGTGCCAGCAGCCTGACAGCCACAGATACGCAGTATTTT	CASSLTATDTQYF
.	TRBJ2-3	TRBV5-1	17	.	TGCGCCAGCAGCTTGAATACCGTGGCAGGGGGCACAGATACGCAGTATTTT	CASSLNTVAGGTDTQYF
.	TRBJ1-1	TRBV7-2	15	once	TGTGCCAGCAGCTGGTCGACGGGAGAGAACACTGAAGCTTTCTTT	CASSWSTGENTEAFF
.	TRBJ2-3	TRBV9	17	.	TGTGCCAGCAGCGCCCACGGGACAAACAAGGGTTGGGATACGCAGTATTTT	CASSAHGTNKGWDTQYF
TRBD2	TRBJ2-3	TRBV7-2	15	.	TGTGCCAGCAGCGTAGCGGGAGTGTCGCCAGATACGCAGTATTTT	CASSVAGVSPDTQYF
TRBD2	TRBJ2-1	TRBV5-1	18	.	TGCGCCAGCAGCTTGGCCCCTCTTGCGGGCGGGAGCGTCAATGAGCAGTTCTTC	CASSLAPLAGGSVNEQFF
.	TRBJ2-7	TRBV29-1	11	.	TGCAGCGTGGCCGACTCCTACGAGCAGTACTTC	CSVADSYEQYF
TRBD1	TRBJ1-1	TRBV6-4	14	.	TGTGCCAGCAGGCCAGGACAGGCTAACACTGAAGCTTTCTTT	CASRPGQANTEAFF
TRBD1	TRBJ1-2	TRBV5-1	18	once	TGCGCCAGCAGCTTGGGCCAACCGCCGGGACAGGGTAACTATGGCTACACCTTC	CASSLGQPPGQGNYGYTF
.	TRBJ2-4	TRBV20-1	11	.	TGCAGTGCTTCGGACCCGCCGGGTCAGTACTTC	CSASDPPGQYF
.	TRBJ2-3	TRBV6-1	13	.	TGTGCCAGCAGCCTCCCGGGGGCAGATACGCAGTATTTT	CASSLPGADTQYF
.	TRBJ2-5	TRBV28	12	few	TGTGCCAGCAGTTCGGGGAAAGAGACCCAGTACTTC	CASSSGKETQYF
.	TRBJ2-3	TRBV28	14	.	TGTGCCAGCTTGGAGCGCGCCCGGACAGATACGCAGTATTTT	CASLERARTDTQYF
TRBD2	TRBJ2-5	TRBV29-1	15	many	TGCAGCGTCCAACTAGCGGGAGGACCCCAAGAGACCCAGTACTTC	CSVQLAGGPQETQYF
.	TRBJ2-7	TRBV4-1	16	once	TGCGCCAGCAGCCAAGAGAGCGGGACAGAAAACTACGAGCAGTACTTC	CASSQESGTENYEQYF
TRBD2	TRBJ2-7	TRBV7-6	15	.	TGTGCCAGCAGCTCGGGACTAGCGGGAAAGCCCGAGCAGTACTTC	CASSSGLAGKPEQYF
TRBD2	TRBJ2-7	TRBV11-3	14	.	TGTGCCAGCGGTGGACTAGCGGTTTCCTACGAGCAGTACTTC	CASGGLAVSYEQYF
.	TRBJ2-2	TRBV7-8	14	.	TGTGCCAGCCGAACCGGGACTCCCCCCGGGGAGCTGTTTTTT	CASRTGTPPGELFF
.	TRBJ1-2	TRBV19	14	few	TGTGCCAGTAGTATCTTCTTTGGGAGCTATGGCTACACCTTC	CASSIFFGSYGYTF
.	TRBJ2-3	TRBV5-4	13	.	TGTGCCAGCAGCTCCTTGTCGCGCGATACGCAGTATTTT	CASSSLSRDTQYF
TRBD2	TRBJ2-5	TRBV10-3	14	.	TGTGCCGTTCAAGGCGGGAGGGCCGGGGAGACCCAGTACTTC	CAVQGGRAGETQYF
.	TRBJ2-3	TRBV6-5	13	.	TGTGCCAGCAGTTACTCAGCAGCAGATACGCAGTATTTT	CASSYSAADTQYF